Following are 19 T cell receptor beta chains from one sample sequenced in a study of shared clonotypes between healthy human individuals. Some clones are missing from TCRdb's copy, which holds only in-frame ones; the method was immunoSEQ multiplex PCR. Altogether about 1.1 million clones are present, more than 75% being singletons, with the ten largest covering 0.52%. Sequenced material: memory CD4+ T cells from PBMCs. Sample subset: CD45RA-negative fraction. Source of these receptors: a man younger than 30 in good health. Some clones in this sample may be carry-over from other donors' samples.

The rearrangement uses TRBV5-1 and TRBJ2-7; the match to TRBD1 covers 7 bases. There are 13 residues in the CDR3. Per germline, CDR1 SGHRS and CDR2 YFSETQ. V gave up 3 bases and J gave up 6 bases; unmatched junction bases: 6. Here the CDR3 reads CASSWGQLPEQYF. The CDR3 DNA reads TGCGCCAGCAGCTGGGGACAGCTCCCCGAGCAGTACTTC.

V usage is TRBV28 and J usage is TRBJ1-2; TRBD1 might be the D (5 bases). Deletions cut 4 bases from V and 8 bases from J, with 17 bases between. Germline CDR1 MDHEN, CDR2 SYDVKM. The CDR3 covers 14 residues. CDR3 coding DNA: TGTGCCAGCAGTTGGGACCGGATCTCGAACGGCTACACCTTC. Encoded protein: CASSWDRISNGYTF.

The CDR3 reads CASSPQTGGETQYF. The CDR3 DNA follows: TGTGCCAGCTCACCACAGACAGGGGGGGAGACCCAGTACTTC. The chain is built from TRBV18 and TRBJ2-5; 9 bases match TRBD1. Germline V lookup: CDR1 KGHSH, CDR2 LQKENI. J lost 5 bases, V lost 1 base, and 2 bases had no gene match. The CDR3 is 14 residues long.

This clone has just a few counts. The CDR3 DNA reads TGCGCCAGCAGCTTGCCGGAGGTGAACACTGAAGCTTTCTTT. This codes for CASSLPEVNTEAFF. The chain carries TRBV5-1 and TRBJ1-1; D is unresolved. The CDR3 spans 14 residues. Germline assignment: CDR1 SGHRS and CDR2 YFSETQ. V was cut by 1 base and J by 0 bases, with 7 bases left in between.

The chain uses TRBV7-2 and TRBJ1-1; perhaps TRBD1 as D (6 bases). Trimming removed 7 bases at V and 4 bases at J, with 10 bases between. CDR3 length: 12 amino acids. CDR1 SGHTA and CDR2 FQGNSA come from the germline V gene. In nucleotides, the CDR3 is TGTGCCAGCACCCACAGGGTCACTGAAGCTTTCTTT. This translates into CASTHRVTEAFF.

This clone appeared once. V usage is TRBV5-6 and J usage is TRBJ2-5; D remains unclear. The V end was cut by 0 bases, the J end by 2 bases, with 8 bases between. The germline V gene has CDR1 SGHDT and CDR2 YYEEEE. The CDR3 contains 14 residues. CDR3 nucleotides: TGTGCCAGCAGCTTGGTTTCCAGTCAAGAGACCCAGTACTTC. Protein: CASSLVSSQETQYF. Variable domain in full (rest from reference TRBV5-6 and TRBJ2-5): DAGVTQSPTHLIKTRGQQVTLRCSPKSGHDTVSWYQQALGQGPQFIFQYYEEEERQRGNFPDRFSGHQFPNYSSELNVNALLLGDSALYLCASSLVSSQETQYFGPGTRLLVL.

This clone was detected ten times or more. Other DNA sequences in the same sample also yield this CDR3. The CDR3 DNA follows: TGTGCCAGCAGTTTAGGGGGGGCGCACTACGAGCAGTACTTC. It translates to CASSLGGAHYEQYF. This chain links TRBV27 with TRBJ2-7, with D perhaps TRBD2 (7 bases). Trimming took 2 bases from V and 3 from J, leaving 11 bases between them. This CDR3 has 14 residues. Germline CDR1 is MNHEY and CDR2 is SMNVEV (reference sequence).

This chain connects TRBV7-9 to TRBJ1-2; D is possibly TRBD1 (5 bases). The V gene's germline CDR1 is SEHNR and CDR2 FQNEAQ (reference sequence). The CDR3 totals 13 residues. V lost 3 bases and J 5 bases, leaving 10 bases between the germline ends. For the CDR3, the DNA is TGTGCCAGCAGCTTTGGGACGGAGTATGGCTACACCTTC. Encoded protein: CASSFGTEYGYTF.

The gene calls are TRBV18 and TRBJ2-1; maybe TRBD2 (6 bases). Trimming removed 2 bases at V and 12 bases at J, with 20 bases between. CDR1 KGHSH and CDR2 LQKENI come from the germline V gene. This CDR3 is built from 15 residues. The CDR3 DNA reads TGTGCCAGCTCACCAAGCCTAACCGAGGGGACTGGGCAGTTCTTC. Translation gives CASSPSLTEGTGQFF. The variable domain in full, completed from reference TRBV18 and TRBJ2-1, reads NAGVMQNPRHLVRRRGQEARLRCSPMKGHSHVYWYRQLPEEGLKFMVYLQKENIIDESGMPKERFSAEFPKEGPSILRIQQVVRGDSAAYFCASSPSLTEGTGQFFGPGTRLTVL.

The CDR3 nucleotides are TGTGCCTGGAGTGGACGGGATATCCACGAGCAGTACTTC. Residues: CAWSGRDIHEQYF. This rearrangement joins TRBV30 to TRBJ2-7; a weak D match, TRBD2 (5 bases). Trimming removed 1 base at V and 5 bases at J, with 12 bases between. Germline V CDR1 and CDR2: GTSNPN, SVGIG (reference sequence). The CDR3 sequence is 13 residues long.

The chain joins TRBV28 to TRBJ1-5; 7 positions agree with TRBD1. The V gene's germline CDR1 is MDHEN and CDR2 SYDVKM. The J segment lost 3 bases and the V segment lost 6 bases, leaving 8 bases of the junction unmatched. This CDR3 is 15 amino acids long. The CDR3 DNA reads as TGTGCCAGCAGCCTCAGGGGACAGCTCAATCAGCCCCAGCATTTT. Amino acids: CASSLRGQLNQPQHF.

This chain links TRBV28 with TRBJ1-5; D is ambiguous. Germline values: CDR1 MDHEN, CDR2 SYDVKM. CDR3 length equals 15 residues. V was shortened by 2 bases and J by 5 bases, with 13 bases between the two germline ends. CDR3 protein: CASSLPPLFDQPQHF. For the CDR3, the DNA is TGTGCCAGCAGTTTACCCCCCCTCTTCGATCAGCCCCAGCATTTT.

The V gene is TRBV15, the J gene TRBJ2-7, with D hard to call. CDR3 length: 16 amino acids. In germline, CDR1 is LNHNV, CDR2 YYDKDF (reference sequence). Trimming shortened V by 0 bases and J by 0 bases, and 12 bases separated the two germline ends. CDR3 sequence: CATSRDLDGNSYEQYF. CDR3 nucleotides: TGTGCCACCAGCAGAGATCTGGACGGAAACTCCTACGAGCAGTACTTC.

The chain employs TRBV5-8 and TRBJ2-6; the D is unclear. V dropped 4 bases and J dropped 4 bases, with 15 bases sitting between them. The CDR3 runs to 16 residues. Germline-derived CDR1 and CDR2 are SGHTS and YDEGEE. The CDR3 region is CASSHRLSRGANVLTF. In nucleotides, the CDR3 is TGTGCCAGCAGCCATCGACTCTCACGAGGGGCCAACGTCCTGACTTTC.

The chain uses TRBV7-2 and TRBJ2-2; D is undetermined. V lost 2 bases and J lost 5, with 6 bases in between. CDR1 is SGHTA and CDR2 is FQGNSA in the germline V gene. CDR3 length equals 13 residues. The CDR3 protein is CASSLPRTGELFF. DNA for the CDR3: TGTGCCAGCAGCTTACCCAGGACCGGGGAGCTGTTTTTT. Looking up the rest from reference TRBV7-2 and TRBJ2-2 gives the full variable domain: GAGVSQSPSNKVTEKGKDVELRCDPISGHTALYWYRQSLGQGLEFLIYFQGNSAPDKSGLPSDRFSAERTGGSVSTLTIQRTQQEDSAVYLCASSLPRTGELFFGEGSRLTVL.

V gene TRBV18 combines with J gene TRBJ2-1, with a possible D match to TRBD2 (5 bases). Germline values: CDR1 KGHSH, CDR2 LQKENI. The CDR3 is made up of 13 amino acids. V was shortened by 5 bases and J by 9 bases, with 14 bases between the two germline ends. CDR3 bases: TGTGCCAGCTCAATAGGACTTGTGGGTGAGCAGTTCTTC. Translated: CASSIGLVGEQFF. Full variable domain (outside the CDR3, taken from reference TRBV18 and TRBJ2-1): NAGVMQNPRHLVRRRGQEARLRCSPMKGHSHVYWYRQLPEEGLKFMVYLQKENIIDESGMPKERFSAEFPKEGPSILRIQQVVRGDSAAYFCASSIGLVGEQFFGPGTRLTVL.

The V and J genes are TRBV11-3 and TRBJ1-3, with unresolved D. Germline V gives CDR1 SGHNT, CDR2 YENEEA. There are 15 residues in the CDR3. The germline V and J ends were trimmed by 4 bases and 0 bases, with 10 bases remaining between them. CDR3 in DNA: TGTGCCAGCAGCTCAGACGGGCACTCTGGAAACACCATATATTTT. Translating it yields CASSSDGHSGNTIYF. The full variable domain, with the rest looked up from reference TRBV11-3 and TRBJ1-3, is EAGVVQSPRYKIIEKKQPVAFWCNPISGHNTLYWYLQNLGQGPELLIRYENEEAVDDSQLPKDRFSAERLKGVDSTLKIQPAELGDSAVYLCASSSDGHSGNTIYFGEGSWLTVV.

This clone was counted between two and nine times. DNA of the CDR3: TGTGCCAGCAGTCCCGAAAAGGGGTGGACTGAAGCTTTCTTT. Translation: CASSPEKGWTEAFF. The V gene is TRBV28, the J gene TRBJ1-1, with a weak D call TRBD1 (5 bases). CDR3 length: 14 amino acids. From germline, CDR1 is MDHEN and CDR2 SYDVKM. Trimming removed 5 bases from V and 5 bases from J, with 15 bases in between.

The chain joins TRBV4-1 to TRBJ2-6; D is unclear. The CDR3 has 15 residues. In germline, CDR1 is MGHRA, CDR2 YSYEKL. V was clipped by 4 bases and J by 0 bases, with 7 bases between them. CDR3 loop: CASSPQNSGANVLTF. In DNA, the CDR3 is TGCGCCAGCAGCCCCCAGAACTCTGGGGCCAACGTCCTGACTTTC.